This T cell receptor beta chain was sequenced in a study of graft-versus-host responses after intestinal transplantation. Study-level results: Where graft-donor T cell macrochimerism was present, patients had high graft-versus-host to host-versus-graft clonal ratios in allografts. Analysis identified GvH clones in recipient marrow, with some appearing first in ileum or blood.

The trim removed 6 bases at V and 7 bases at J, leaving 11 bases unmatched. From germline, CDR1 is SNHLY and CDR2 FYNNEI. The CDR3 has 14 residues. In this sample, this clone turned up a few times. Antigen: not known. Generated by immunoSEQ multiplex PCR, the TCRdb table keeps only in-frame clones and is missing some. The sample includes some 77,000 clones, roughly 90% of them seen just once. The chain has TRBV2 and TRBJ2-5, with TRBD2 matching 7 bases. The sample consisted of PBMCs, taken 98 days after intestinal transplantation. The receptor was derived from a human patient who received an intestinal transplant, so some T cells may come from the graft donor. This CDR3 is CASRLPGWGGTQYF. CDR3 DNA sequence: TGTGCCAGCAGACTCCCAGGGTGGGGGGGGACCCAGTACTTC. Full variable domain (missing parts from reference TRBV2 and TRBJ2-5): EPEVTQTPSHQVTQMGQEVILRCVPISNHLYFYWYRQILGQKVEFLVSFYNNEISEKSEIFDDQFSVERPDGSNFTLKIRSTKLEDSAMYFCASRLPGWGGTQYFGPGTRLLVL.